This T cell receptor beta chain derives from a study of glioma-infiltrating T cells. This clonotype counts as medium-sized. Its target is not known. TCR alpha and beta CDR3 regions were amplified from RNA using iRepertoire nested multiplex PCR. Tissue mRNA or PBMC total RNA, roughly 90-450 ng, went into one-step reverse transcription and amplification. TCRdb itself ran the multiplex PCR reads through MiXCR, one entry per CDR3 protein. The repertoire holds fewer than 950 distinct CDR3 sequences, with about a sixth as singletons. Study-level findings and limits: Gliomas, especially low-grade, showed above-expected tissue-blood divergence; non-neoplastic patients showed below. Tissue and blood shared very few CDR3 sequences.

The source material was glioma tissue, nonneoplastic brain tissue, or PBMCs (not recorded which). The TCR was taken from a human donor with low-grade glioma or glioblastoma, undergoing nonglioma brain surgery, or in good health (not recorded which).

CDR3 nucleotide sequence: TGTGCCAGCAGCTTAGTTCTCAGAATAACCGCTAACTATGGCTACACCTTC. Translation: CASSLVLRITANYGYTF. The chain recombines TRBV7-8 with TRBJ1-2; D uncertain. Germline loops: CDR1 SGHVS, CDR2 FQNEAQ. The germline V and J ends were trimmed by 1 base and 0 bases, with 15 bases remaining between them. The CDR3 covers 17 residues.